These 18 T cell receptor beta chains originate from one sample sequenced in a study of immune cell composition in non-small cell lung cancer. Generated by immunoSEQ multiplex PCR, the TCRdb table keeps only in-frame clones and is missing some. Of a few thousand clones in the sample, roughly four fifths were seen once. Normal lung was taken at the farthest possible site, at least 3 cm from tumour. The sequenced material came from non-adjacent lung tissue. These receptors were obtained from a human donor with non-small cell lung cancer.

The chain recombines TRBV6-4 with TRBJ2-1; the match to TRBD2 covers 10 bases. With V trimmed by 3 bases and J by 6 bases, 5 bases remained unmatched. The CDR3 is 15 amino acids. Germline V lookup: CDR1 MRHNA, CDR2 SNTAGT. The CDR3 sequence: CASSELAGGSNEQFF. CDR3 in DNA: TGTGCCAGCAGTGAATTAGCGGGAGGTAGCAATGAGCAGTTCTTC.

J is TRBJ2-6 and V is TRBV5-5, with 7 positions matching TRBD1. CDR3 length equals 15 residues. V was pared by 4 bases and J by 0 bases, with 1 base of the junction left unmatched. Looked up from germline, CDR1 is SGHKS and CDR2 is YYEKEE (reference sequence). This CDR3 reads CASSDRASGANVLTF. The CDR3 DNA reads as TGTGCCAGCAGCGACAGGGCCTCTGGGGCCAACGTCCTGACTTTC.

V is TRBV6-1 and J is TRBJ2-6; perhaps TRBD2 as D (5 bases). Germline values: CDR1 MNHNS, CDR2 SASEGT. This CDR3 is built from 16 residues. Between the trimmed V and J ends, which lost 1 base and 4 bases, there was a span of 11 bases. CDR3: CASSEGIATGANVLTF. The CDR3 coding sequence is TGTGCCAGCAGTGAAGGGATAGCGACAGGGGCCAACGTCCTGACTTTC.

The chain carries TRBV4-3 and TRBJ1-2; 8 positions agree with TRBD1. From germline, CDR1 is LGHNA and CDR2 YSLEER. V dropped 0 bases and J dropped 4; count of bases not matched to a gene: 13. CDR3 length: 18 amino acids. The CDR3 nucleotides read TGCGCCAGCAGCCAAGATTGGGTCGGGCAGGGGGCGGCCTATGGCTACACCTTC. Its translation: CASSQDWVGQGAAYGYTF.

The chain uses TRBV18 and TRBJ2-1, with 7 bases fitting TRBD2. Germline V CDR1 and CDR2: KGHSH, LQKENI. The CDR3 spans 14 residues. Unmatched junction bases numbered 10, after V lost 6 bases and J lost 8 bases. The CDR3 DNA is TGTGCCAGCTCGAACCTTGGCGGGAGCCATGAGCAGTTCTTC. Amino acid sequence: CASSNLGGSHEQFF.

This chain connects TRBV9 to TRBJ2-7; TRBD1 aligns across 9 bases. The CDR3 has 15 amino acids. The trim removed 0 bases at V and 3 bases at J, leaving 4 bases unmatched. Germline CDR1 and CDR2: SGDLS and YYNGEE. CDR3 in amino acids: CASSVGGTGIYEQYF. As DNA, the CDR3 is TGTGCCAGCAGCGTAGGCGGGACAGGGATCTACGAGCAGTACTTC.

This sequence joins TRBV9 and TRBJ2-1, with 11 bases aligning to TRBD2. Per germline, CDR1 SGDLS and CDR2 YYNGEE. V lost 0 bases and J lost 10; bases outside the gene matches: 6. The CDR3 is 15 amino acids. CDR3 nucleotide sequence: TGTGCCAGCAGCGTAGGTAGGCTAGCGGGAGGAGAGCAGTTCTTC. Translation gives CASSVGRLAGGEQFF.

This clone came up once. The CDR3 spells CASSSSDRGRTEAFF. The DNA of the CDR3 is TGTGCCAGCAGCTCATCAGACAGGGGCCGCACTGAAGCTTTCTTT. V gene TRBV11-2 combines with J gene TRBJ1-1, with 8 bases fitting TRBD1. CDR1 is SGHAT and CDR2 is FQNNGV in the germline V gene. CDR3 length equals 15 residues. V trimming: 4 bases; J trimming: 4 bases; junction bases outside the gene matches: 8.

The chain joins TRBV29-1 to TRBJ1-1, with 8 bases aligning to TRBD1. V gave up 5 bases and J gave up 5 bases; unmatched junction bases: 13. CDR1 and CDR2 (germline): SQVTM, ANQGSEA. The CDR3 contains 15 residues. The CDR3 loop reads CSVTSRDRIGTEAFF. CDR3 bases: TGCAGCGTTACGTCCCGGGACAGGATAGGAACTGAAGCTTTCTTT.

The chain is built from TRBV12-1 and TRBJ1-1; TRBD1 is taken as the D call from the table, unchecked against the DNA. TRBV12-1 is labeled a pseudogene. CDR3 length: 16 amino acids. Here the CDR3 reads CASSFDPGQGYTEAFF. The CDR3 nucleotides are TGTGCCAGCAGCTTTGATCCGGGACAGGGGTACACTGAAGCTTTCTTT.

This clone appeared a few times. CDR3 region: CSAADRMNTEAFF. CDR3 DNA: TGCAGCGCAGCGGACAGGATGAACACTGAAGCTTTCTTT. The chain recombines TRBV29-1 with TRBJ1-1; 7 bases line up with TRBD1. Looked up from germline, CDR1 is SQVTM and CDR2 is ANQGSEA. Trimming at V came to 7 bases and at J to 0 bases, leaving 5 bases not matched to a gene. This CDR3 has 13 amino acids.

The V gene is TRBV15, the J gene TRBJ2-3; 10 nucleotides agree with TRBD1. V was clipped by 3 bases and J by 6 bases; unmatched bases: 9. This CDR3 is built from 16 residues. Germline V CDR1 and CDR2: LNHNV, YYDKDF (reference sequence). CDR3 in DNA: TGTGCCACCAGCAGTAGACAGGGGGCGGTCTCGGATACGCAGTATTTT. It encodes CATSSRQGAVSDTQYF.

The chain has TRBV27 and TRBJ1-2; 8 bases fit TRBD1. V lost 5 bases to trimming and J lost 2 bases; unmatched junction nucleotides: 4. The CDR3 extends over 14 amino acids. In germline, CDR1 is MNHEY, CDR2 SMNVEV (reference sequence). CDR3 in amino acids: CASSHRGGNYGYTF. CDR3 DNA: TGTGCCAGCAGTCACAGGGGGGGAAACTATGGCTACACCTTC.

This clone is labeled as medium-sized. This chain uses TRBV5-1 with TRBJ2-5; TRBD2 might be the D (5 bases). Deletions cut 0 bases from V and 5 bases from J, with 8 bases between. Germline lookup yields CDR1 SGHRS and CDR2 YFSETQ. The CDR3 is 13 amino acids. This chain's CDR3 is CASSLVPGETQYF. DNA for the CDR3: TGCGCCAGCAGCTTGGTTCCGGGGGAGACCCAGTACTTC.

The table lists this clone with a few counts. This chain joins TRBV28 and TRBJ2-4; 11 nucleotides match TRBD1. This CDR3 contains 21 residues. Germline values: CDR1 MDHEN, CDR2 SYDVKM. Unmatched junction bases numbered 17, after V lost 4 bases and J lost 0 bases. CDR3: CASSSAGTGQGVGVAKNIQYF. The CDR3, as DNA: TGTGCCAGCAGTTCCGCCGGAACGGGACAGGGGGTTGGCGTAGCCAAAAACATTCAGTACTTC.

This clone showed up just a few times. The chain recombines TRBV5-1 with TRBJ2-5; 11 bases line up with TRBD2. The CDR3 is made up of 14 amino acids. Germline lookup yields CDR1 SGHRS and CDR2 YFSETQ. The trim removed 7 bases at V and 4 bases at J, leaving 6 bases unmatched. The CDR3 region has the DNA TGCGCCAGCGGCATTGGACTAGCGGGAGAGACCCAGTACTTC. Protein: CASGIGLAGETQYF.

The V call is TRBV5-4, the J call TRBJ1-2; tentatively, D is TRBD1 (6 bases). In germline, CDR1 is SGHNT, CDR2 YYREEE (reference sequence). V lost 4 bases, J lost 7 bases, and 17 bases lay in between. The CDR3 length is 14 residues. The CDR3 loop reads CASSRASGGRGYTF. The CDR3 DNA is TGTGCCAGCAGCCGGGCCTCGGGGGGCCGTGGCTACACCTTC.

This chain uses TRBV29-1 with TRBJ2-5; D unclear. The V gene lost 4 bases and the J gene lost 0 bases, with 6 bases spanning the gap. There are 12 residues in the CDR3. Germline CDR1 and CDR2: SQVTM and ANQGSEA. The DNA of the CDR3 is TGCAGCGTTGCCTCGTACCAAGAGACCCAGTACTTC. Translating gives CSVASYQETQYF. The whole variable domain, filled in from reference TRBV29-1 and TRBJ2-5, reads SAVISQKPSRDICQRGTSLTIQCQVDSQVTMMFWYRQQPGQSLTLIATANQGSEATYESGFVIDKFPISRPNLTFSTLTVSNMSPEDSSIYLCSVASYQETQYFGPGTRLLVL.